Each of the 6 T cell receptor beta chains below was sequenced from the same sample in a study of T cell responses to AZD1222 COVID-19 vaccine. The assay was immunoSEQ multiplex PCR, and TCRdb's table has in-frame clones only and misses some. The sample records about 55,000 clones, around 92% being singletons. The sample consisted of peripheral blood, taken on day 0 of AZD1222 vaccination. Source of these receptors: an adult in good health.

The CDR3 bases are TGTGCCATCAGTGAAGCGGGAGCGGGGAACACCGGGGAGCTGTTTTTT. This gives the protein CAISEAGAGNTGELFF. The chain is built from TRBV10-3 and TRBJ2-2; 8 bases are shared with TRBD2. The CDR3 consists of 16 residues. V was clipped by 3 bases and J by 1 base; unmatched bases: 4. Germline assignment: CDR1 ENHRY and CDR2 SYGVKD.

This chain uses TRBV7-9 with TRBJ1-2; possibly TRBD1 for D (5 bases). The CDR3 has 16 amino acids. Trimming stripped 5 bases from V and 6 bases from J, with 22 bases between. Germline V gene sequence: CDR1 SEHNR, CDR2 FQNEAQ (reference sequence). CDR3 residues: CASSPQVGALLDGYTF. The CDR3 DNA is TGTGCCAGCAGCCCTCAAGTCGGGGCTTTGCTTGATGGCTACACCTTC.

V is TRBV4-2 and J is TRBJ2-3; 13 positions agree with TRBD2. This CDR3 comprises 19 residues. Germline V lookup: CDR1 LGHNA, CDR2 YNFKEQ. Germline trimming cut 0 bases from V and 7 bases from J; bases unmatched to any gene: 13. The CDR3 sequence: CASSQERPITSGRANTQYF. For the CDR3, the DNA is TGTGCCAGCAGCCAAGAGCGTCCCATAACTAGCGGGAGGGCAAATACGCAGTATTTT.

The J gene is TRBJ1-2, the V gene TRBV5-1; 9 bases map to TRBD1. V gave up 5 bases and J gave up 1 base; unmatched junction bases: 3. CDR1 and CDR2 (germline): SGHRS, YFSETQ. This CDR3 region has 14 residues. CDR3 amino acids: CASSSGQGNYGYTF. The CDR3 DNA reads TGCGCCAGCAGTTCGGGACAGGGTAACTATGGCTACACCTTC.

This clone appeared a few times. The J gene is TRBJ2-1, the V gene TRBV19, with D perhaps matching TRBD1 or TRBD2 (7 bases each). The germline CDR1 and CDR2 sequences are LNHDA and SQIVND (reference sequence). This CDR3 has 14 amino acids. Trimming removed 7 bases at V and 7 bases at J, with 17 bases between. The CDR3, as DNA: TGTGCCAGTACCCAGGGGGGGGTAGGGAATGAGCAGTTCTTC. Protein product: CASTQGGVGNEQFF.

This chain links TRBV30 with TRBJ2-1, with 7 bases lining up with TRBD1. The CDR3 covers 13 residues. Germline trimming cut 0 bases from V and 8 bases from J; bases unmatched to any gene: 4. The germline V gene has CDR1 GTSNPN and CDR2 SVGIG (reference sequence). The CDR3 DNA reads as TGTGCCTGGAGTGTGACAGGGATGGATGAGCAGTTCTTC. The encoded protein is CAWSVTGMDEQFF.